This T cell receptor beta chain was profiled in a study of blood T cell repertoires in COVID-19. In the source study's methods: Reference gene primer amplification gave nucleated cell count estimates. Method: immunoSEQ multiplex PCR; TCRdb's copy keeps in-frame clones and lacks some. V, J and clone size derive from that table, while D and trimming were established from the DNA sequence. Among 50,000 or so clones, approximately 80% were seen once, and the ten largest hold around 2.5%. The sequenced material came from peripheral blood. The TCR originated in a man aged 50 to 60 with acute or convalescent COVID-19.

CDR3 region: CASSPGEKLFF. DNA for the CDR3: TGTGCCAGCAGCCCAGGGGAAAAACTGTTTTTT. The chain recombines TRBV7-8 with TRBJ1-4; D is possibly TRBD1 (5 bases). Trimming pared 5 bases from V and 8 bases from J, leaving 6 bases between. Germline assignment: CDR1 SGHVS and CDR2 FQNEAQ. The CDR3 is 11 amino acids.